This is a list of T cell receptor beta chains from one sample in a study of CD8 T cells in ankylosing spondylitis. TCRdb processed the 5' RACE reads anew with MiXCR; each CDR3 protein has one entry. Among around 230,000 distinct CDR3 sequences listed, around 9.1% were seen once. Sequenced input: blood, either unsorted or a sorted T cell fraction (not recorded which). All receptors come from a male donor with ankylosing spondylitis or in good health (not recorded which). The CDR3 runs from the conserved cysteine through the conserved F or W. The order of the fields is CDR3 DNA, CDR3 protein, D gene, J gene, V gene, clone size. A D gene is named only where the DNA matches it firmly. Where a row states a size, it is once, few, many or the class of an expanded clone; other rows omit it.

DNA: TGTGCCAGCAGCGCGGCTCCCCTCCGGGACAACCCTGAAAAACTGTTTTTT
CDR3: CASSAAPLRDNPEKLFF
D: -
J: TRBJ1-4
V: TRBV9
size: -

DNA: TGCGCCAGCAGCTTGGGGCCTGGGGCTGGGGCCAACGTCCTGACTTTC
CDR3: CASSLGPGAGANVLTF
D: -
J: TRBJ2-6
V: TRBV5-1
size: -

DNA: TGTGCCAGCAGTTCTCCCGAGACAGGGGGTAATGAGCAGTTCTTC
CDR3: CASSSPETGGNEQFF
D: TRBD1
J: TRBJ2-1
V: TRBV7-6
size: many

DNA: TGCAGTGCCACTCCGGGGTCTGGCTACACCTTC
CDR3: CSATPGSGYTF
D: -
J: TRBJ1-2
V: TRBV20-1
size: -

DNA: TGCAGTGCTAGAGCCGGACAGGGGAACACTGAAGCTTTCTTT
CDR3: CSARAGQGNTEAFF
D: TRBD1
J: TRBJ1-1
V: TRBV20-1
size: -

DNA: TGTGCCAGCAGTTTATCGGTGGGTCCCGGGACAGTTGAAGCTTTCTTT
CDR3: CASSLSVGPGTVEAFF
D: TRBD1
J: TRBJ1-1
V: TRBV27
size: many

DNA: TGCGCCAGCAGCTCCCGGACAGGGCGCCCGGGGGATGAGCAGTTCTTC
CDR3: CASSSRTGRPGDEQFF
D: TRBD1
J: TRBJ2-1
V: TRBV5-1
size: once

DNA: TGTGCCAGCAGTTCCACCTACAGGTTTCCCTCCTACGAGCAGTACTTC
CDR3: CASSSTYRFPSYEQYF
D: -
J: TRBJ2-7
V: TRBV28
size: few

DNA: TGTGCCAGCAGCGTTAGCGAGTCCTACGAGCAGTACTTC
CDR3: CASSVSESYEQYF
D: -
J: TRBJ2-7
V: TRBV9
size: -

DNA: TGCAGTGCTAGAGCGGGGTACTCTGGGGCCAACGTCCTGACTTTC
CDR3: CSARAGYSGANVLTF
D: -
J: TRBJ2-6
V: TRBV20-1
size: many

DNA: TGCAGTGCTAGAGACGGGGGCGATTACGAGCAGTACTTC
CDR3: CSARDGGDYEQYF
D: -
J: TRBJ2-7
V: TRBV20-1
size: few

DNA: TGTGCCAGCAGCCAGACGTCACGGGGGGATTCCGAGCAGTACTTC
CDR3: CASSQTSRGDSEQYF
D: TRBD2
J: TRBJ2-7
V: TRBV9
size: few

DNA: TGCGCCAGCAGCTTAGCGGCGATGAACACCGGGGAGCTGTTTTTT
CDR3: CASSLAAMNTGELFF
D: -
J: TRBJ2-2
V: TRBV5-1
size: many

DNA: TGTGCCACCAGCGGTTCCCCTGACCCAGGGGTTCACGAGCAGTACTTC
CDR3: CATSGSPDPGVHEQYF
D: -
J: TRBJ2-7
V: TRBV15
size: many

DNA: TGTGCCAGCAGCTTGCCGGACAGGGGGTCATATGGCTACACCTTC
CDR3: CASSLPDRGSYGYTF
D: TRBD1
J: TRBJ1-2
V: TRBV5-6
size: many

DNA: TGTGCCTGTCACAGGGGAGGGAACACTGAAGCTTTCTTT
CDR3: CACHRGGNTEAFF
D: TRBD1
J: TRBJ1-1
V: TRBV30
size: few

DNA: TGTGCCAGCAGCGCCCGACTAGCGGGGGTCTCGAACACCGGGGAGCTGTTTTTT
CDR3: CASSARLAGVSNTGELFF
D: TRBD2
J: TRBJ2-2
V: TRBV11-2
size: -

DNA: TGTGCCAGCAGCTCAACGGACAGATCCTACGAGCAGTACTTC
CDR3: CASSSTDRSYEQYF
D: -
J: TRBJ2-7
V: TRBV5-5
size: few

DNA: TGTGCCAGCAGATCCCAGGGAGGGCCCGGGGAGCTGTTTTTT
CDR3: CASRSQGGPGELFF
D: TRBD2
J: TRBJ2-2
V: TRBV12-3/TRBV12-4
size: many